The T cell receptor beta chain described here comes from a study of cytomegalovirus exposure and HLA in healthy donors. Study conclusions and caveats: The majority of CMV-associated TCR beta chains were reported as apparently HLA-restricted in a later analysis. Rarity marked most TCR sequences, yet some public TCRs occurred in many donors. A later analysis linked 15,000 to 20,000 TCR beta sequences to HLA alleles at 0.05 false discovery rate.

The CDR3 is 15 amino acids. Trimming removed 3 bases from V and 3 bases from J; junction bases left unmatched: 4. The germline V gene has CDR1 LNHNV and CDR2 YYDKDF (reference sequence). The table lists this clone with a count of one. The target antigen is unknown. PCR amplification relied on 60 Vbeta primers (plus 13 Jbeta primers). This table comes from immunoSEQ multiplex PCR, and its TCRdb copy is limited to in-frame clones, with some not included. This sample has some 150,000 clones, with 65% to 90% found just once. This receptor was obtained from a man aged 50-60 years in good health and CMV-seropositive. Source material: PBMCs. V usage is TRBV15 and J usage is TRBJ2-7; TRBD1 matches 11 bases. CDR3: CATSSPGTGGYEQYF. The CDR3, as DNA: TGTGCCACCAGCAGCCCCGGGACAGGGGGCTACGAGCAGTACTTC.